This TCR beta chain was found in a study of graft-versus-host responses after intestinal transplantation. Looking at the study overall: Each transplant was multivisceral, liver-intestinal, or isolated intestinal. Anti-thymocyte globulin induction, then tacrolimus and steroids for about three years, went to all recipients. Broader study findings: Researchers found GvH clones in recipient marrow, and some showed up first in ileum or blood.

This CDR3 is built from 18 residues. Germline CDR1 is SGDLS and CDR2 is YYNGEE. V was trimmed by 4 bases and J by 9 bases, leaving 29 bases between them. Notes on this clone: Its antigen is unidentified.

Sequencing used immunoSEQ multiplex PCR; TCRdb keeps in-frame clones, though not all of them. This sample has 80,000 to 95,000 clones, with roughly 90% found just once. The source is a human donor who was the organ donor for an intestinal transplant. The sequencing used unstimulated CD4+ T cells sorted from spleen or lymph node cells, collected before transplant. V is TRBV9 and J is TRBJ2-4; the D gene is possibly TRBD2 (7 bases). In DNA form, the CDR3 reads TGTGCCAGCAGCAGACGAGCCATGACTGAGGGGGACTACACCATTCAGTACTTC. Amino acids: CASSRRAMTEGDYTIQYF. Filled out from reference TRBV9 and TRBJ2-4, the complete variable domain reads DSGVTQTPKHLITATGQRVTLRCSPRSGDLSVYWYQQSLDQGLQFLIQYYNGEERAKGNILERFSAQQFPDLHSELNLSSLELGDSALYFCASSRRAMTEGDYTIQYFGAGTRLSVL.